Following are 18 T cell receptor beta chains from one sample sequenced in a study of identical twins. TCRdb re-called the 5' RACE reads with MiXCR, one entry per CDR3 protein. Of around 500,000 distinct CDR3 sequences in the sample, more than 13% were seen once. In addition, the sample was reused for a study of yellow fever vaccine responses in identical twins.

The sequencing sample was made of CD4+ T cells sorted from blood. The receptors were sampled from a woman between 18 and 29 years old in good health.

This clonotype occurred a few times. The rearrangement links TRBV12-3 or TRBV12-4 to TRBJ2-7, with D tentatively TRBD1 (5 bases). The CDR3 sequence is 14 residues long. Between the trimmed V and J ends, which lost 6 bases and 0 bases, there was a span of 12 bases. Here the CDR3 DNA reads TGTGCCAGCAGCTCAGACAGTCTCTCCTACGAGCAGTACTTC. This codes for CASSSDSLSYEQYF.

The DNA of the CDR3 is TGCAGTGCTAGAGATCGCATGGGGAGAGAGACCCAGTACTTC. Translated, it gives CSARDRMGRETQYF. The rearrangement joins TRBV20-1 to TRBJ2-5, with D possibly TRBD2 on 5 matching bases. The CDR3 spans 14 residues. Trimming pared 0 bases from V and 4 bases from J, leaving 12 bases between. The germline CDR1 and CDR2 sequences are DFQATT and SNEGSKA (reference sequence).

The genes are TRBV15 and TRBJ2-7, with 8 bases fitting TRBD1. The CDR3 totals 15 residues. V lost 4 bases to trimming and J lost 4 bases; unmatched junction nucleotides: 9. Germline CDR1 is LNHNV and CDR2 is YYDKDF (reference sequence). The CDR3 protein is CATSKDRARNYEQYF. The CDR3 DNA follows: TGTGCCACCAGCAAGGACAGGGCGCGGAATTACGAGCAGTACTTC.

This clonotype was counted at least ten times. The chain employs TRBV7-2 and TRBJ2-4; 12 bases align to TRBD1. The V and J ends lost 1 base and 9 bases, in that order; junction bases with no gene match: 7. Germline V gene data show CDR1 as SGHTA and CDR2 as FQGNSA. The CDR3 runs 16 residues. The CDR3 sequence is CASSLGDRGQLAIQYF. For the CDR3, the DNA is TGTGCCAGCAGCTTAGGGGACAGGGGGCAGTTGGCCATTCAGTACTTC.

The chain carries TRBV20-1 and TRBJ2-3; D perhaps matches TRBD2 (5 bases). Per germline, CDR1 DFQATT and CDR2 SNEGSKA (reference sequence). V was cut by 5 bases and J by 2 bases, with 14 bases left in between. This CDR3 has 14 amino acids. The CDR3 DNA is TGCAGTGCTTCTCGACTATCCGTCACAGATACGCAGTATTTT. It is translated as CSASRLSVTDTQYF.

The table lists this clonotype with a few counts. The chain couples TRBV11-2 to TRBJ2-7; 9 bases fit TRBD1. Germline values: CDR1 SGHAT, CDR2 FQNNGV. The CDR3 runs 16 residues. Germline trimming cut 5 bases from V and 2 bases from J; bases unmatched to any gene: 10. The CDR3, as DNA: TGTGCCAGCAGCCCGGGACAGGGTCCGACTACCTACGAGCAGTACTTC. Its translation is CASSPGQGPTTYEQYF.

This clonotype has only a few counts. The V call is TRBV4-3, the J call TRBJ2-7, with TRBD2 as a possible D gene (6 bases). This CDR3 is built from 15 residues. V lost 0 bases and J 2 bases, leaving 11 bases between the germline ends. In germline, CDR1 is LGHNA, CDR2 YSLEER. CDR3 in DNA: TGCGCCAGCAGCCAAGAAGACGGCGGGACCTACGAGCAGTACTTC. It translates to CASSQEDGGTYEQYF.

The CDR3 loop is CASSLDQGALGTDTQYF. The CDR3 coding sequence is TGTGCCAGCAGCTTAGATCAGGGGGCATTGGGCACAGATACGCAGTATTTT. The chain couples TRBV11-2 to TRBJ2-3; 8 positions agree with TRBD1. The CDR3 length is 17 residues. With 0 bases clipped from V and 1 base from J, the junction kept 6 bases outside the gene matches. The germline gives CDR1 SGHAT, CDR2 FQNNGV.

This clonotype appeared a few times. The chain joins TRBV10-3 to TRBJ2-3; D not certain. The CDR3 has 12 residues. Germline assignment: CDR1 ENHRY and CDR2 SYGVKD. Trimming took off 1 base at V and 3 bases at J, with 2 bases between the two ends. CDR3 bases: TGTGCCATCAGTGAGTTGACAGATACGCAGTATTTT. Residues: CAISELTDTQYF.

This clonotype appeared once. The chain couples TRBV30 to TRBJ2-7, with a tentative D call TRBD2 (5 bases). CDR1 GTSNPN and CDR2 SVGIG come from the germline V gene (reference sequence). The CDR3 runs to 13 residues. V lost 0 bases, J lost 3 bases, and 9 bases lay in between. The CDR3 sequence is CAWSVIRDYEQYF. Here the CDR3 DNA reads TGTGCCTGGAGTGTAATCCGGGACTACGAGCAGTACTTC. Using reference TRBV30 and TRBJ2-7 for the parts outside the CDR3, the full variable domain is SQTIHQWPATLVQPVGSPLSLECTVEGTSNPNLYWYRQAAGRGLQLLFYSVGIGQISSEVPQNLSASRPQDRQFILSSKKLLLSDSGFYLCAWSVIRDYEQYFGPGTRLTVT.

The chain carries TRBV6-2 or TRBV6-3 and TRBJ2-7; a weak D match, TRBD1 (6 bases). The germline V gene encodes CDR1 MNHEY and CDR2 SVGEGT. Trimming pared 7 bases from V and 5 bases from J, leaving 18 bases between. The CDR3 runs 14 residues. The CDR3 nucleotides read TGTGCCAGCAAAGTTTTGGACAGTACCCACGAGCAGTACTTC. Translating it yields CASKVLDSTHEQYF.

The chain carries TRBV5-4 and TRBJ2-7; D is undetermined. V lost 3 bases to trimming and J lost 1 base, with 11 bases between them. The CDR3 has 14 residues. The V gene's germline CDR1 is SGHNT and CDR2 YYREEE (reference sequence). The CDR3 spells CASSSTTRSYEQYF. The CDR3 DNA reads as TGTGCCAGCAGCTCTACGACGCGTTCCTACGAGCAGTACTTC. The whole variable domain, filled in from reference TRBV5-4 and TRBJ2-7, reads ETGVTQSPTHLIKTRGQQVTLRCSSQSGHNTVSWYQQALGQGPQFIFQYYREEENGRGNFPPRFSGLQFPNYSSELNVNALELDDSALYLCASSSTTRSYEQYFGPGTRLTVT.

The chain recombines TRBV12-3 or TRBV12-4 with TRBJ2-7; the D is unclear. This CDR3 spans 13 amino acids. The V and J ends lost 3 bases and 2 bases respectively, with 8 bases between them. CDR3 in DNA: TGTGCCAGCAGTTTCGGCCGTCCCTACGAGCAGTACTTC. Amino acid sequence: CASSFGRPYEQYF.

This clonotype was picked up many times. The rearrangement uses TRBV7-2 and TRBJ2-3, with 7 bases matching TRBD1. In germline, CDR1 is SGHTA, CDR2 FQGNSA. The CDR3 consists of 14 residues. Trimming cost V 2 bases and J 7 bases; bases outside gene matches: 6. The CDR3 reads CASSLSRDSNTQYF. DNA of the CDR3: TGTGCCAGCAGCTTAAGTAGGGACAGCAATACGCAGTATTTT. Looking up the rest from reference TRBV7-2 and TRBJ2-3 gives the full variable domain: GAGVSQSPSNKVTEKGKDVELRCDPISGHTALYWYRQSLGQGLEFLIYFQGNSAPDKSGLPSDRFSAERTGGSVSTLTIQRTQQEDSAVYLCASSLSRDSNTQYFGPGTRLTVL.

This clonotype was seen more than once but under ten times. CDR3 bases: TGTGCCAGCTCAAGGGACAGTTATACAGATACGCAGTATTTT. Translating gives CASSRDSYTDTQYF. V usage is TRBV7-2 and J usage is TRBJ2-3, with 7 bases aligning to TRBD1. The CDR3 spans 14 residues. CDR1 and CDR2 (germline): SGHTA, FQGNSA. V gave up 8 bases and J gave up 3 bases; unmatched junction bases: 8.

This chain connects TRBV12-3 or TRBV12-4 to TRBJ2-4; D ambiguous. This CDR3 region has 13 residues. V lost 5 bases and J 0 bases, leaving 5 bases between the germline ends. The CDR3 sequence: CASSALAKNIQYF. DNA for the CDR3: TGTGCCAGCAGTGCACTAGCCAAAAACATTCAGTACTTC.

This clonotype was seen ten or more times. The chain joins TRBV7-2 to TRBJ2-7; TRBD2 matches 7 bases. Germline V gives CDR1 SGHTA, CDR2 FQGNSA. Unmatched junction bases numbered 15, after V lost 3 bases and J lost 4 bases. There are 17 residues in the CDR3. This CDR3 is CASSFSGGDMTAYEQYF. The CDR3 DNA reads TGTGCCAGCAGCTTTTCGGGGGGAGACATGACTGCATACGAGCAGTACTTC.

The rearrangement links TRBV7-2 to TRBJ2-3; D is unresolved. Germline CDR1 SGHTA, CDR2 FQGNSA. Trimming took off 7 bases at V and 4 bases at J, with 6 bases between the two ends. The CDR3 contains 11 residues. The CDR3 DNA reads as TGTGCCAGCACCCACGCAGATACGCAGTATTTT. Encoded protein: CASTHADTQYF.